The 20 T cell receptor beta chains reported below all come from one sample, sequenced in a study of STAT3 mutations in large granular lymphocyte leukemia. These TCRs are of unknown antigen specificity. Study-wide findings and caveats: At least one immunodominant TCR beta clonotype appeared in every T-cell large granular lymphocyte leukemia patient.

Here immunoSEQ multiplex PCR was the method, and the copy in TCRdb shows in-frame clones only, minus some. Of under 15,000 clones listed, 75% to 80% are singletons. Sequenced sample: peripheral blood mononuclear cells. The receptors stem from a man aged 60 to 75 with T-cell large granular lymphocyte leukemia. Some clones in this sample may be carry-over from other donors' samples.

The rearrangement links TRBV30 to TRBJ1-3; 9 positions agree with TRBD1. This CDR3 comprises 17 residues. The germline V gene encodes CDR1 GTSNPN and CDR2 SVGIG (reference sequence). The V segment lost 1 base and the J segment 0 bases; nucleotides outside the gene matches: 7. This chain's CDR3 is CAWSGTGALSSGNTIYF. The CDR3 coding sequence is TGTGCCTGGAGTGGGACAGGGGCTTTAAGCTCTGGAAACACCATATATTTT.

The chain joins TRBV7-8 to TRBJ2-7, with TRBD1 matching over 10 bases. CDR1 is SGHVS, CDR2 FQNEAQ, per germline. This CDR3 region has 15 residues. Trimming removed 5 bases from V and 3 bases from J; junction bases left unmatched: 7. Here the CDR3 DNA reads TGTGCCAGCAGCCCTCGACAGGGGGCTGACTACGAGCAGTACTTC. It yields the protein CASSPRQGADYEQYF.

This chain links TRBV11-1 with TRBJ1-1, with D possibly being TRBD1 (5 bases). Germline-derived CDR1 and CDR2 are SGHAT and FQDESV (reference sequence). The CDR3 has 15 residues. The ends were cut back, 5 bases at V and 4 bases at J, with 17 bases in the middle. In DNA form, the CDR3 reads TGTGCCAGCAGCCCCGCGGTGGGGAGGGGCACTGAAGCTTTCTTT. It yields the protein CASSPAVGRGTEAFF.

The chain joins TRBV27 to TRBJ2-3; no definite D call. The V and J ends lost 4 bases and 4 bases respectively, with 12 bases between them. The length of the CDR3 is 14 residues. CDR1 and CDR2 (germline): MNHEY, SMNVEV (reference sequence). The CDR3 DNA sequence: TGTGCCAGCAGTTCGTGGTTACTTCCAGATACGCAGTATTTT. It codes for CASSSWLLPDTQYF.

The chain links TRBV7-2 to TRBJ2-4; 8 bases are shared with TRBD1. The CDR3 covers 15 residues. Trimming cost V 5 bases and J 0 bases; bases outside gene matches: 3. Germline CDR1 and CDR2: SGHTA and FQGNSA. In DNA form, the CDR3 reads TGTGCCAGCAGCCTGACAGGGGTAGCCAAAAACATTCAGTACTTC. This translates into CASSLTGVAKNIQYF.

This CDR3 reads CASSVASGTGELFF. The CDR3 DNA is TGTGCCAGCAGCGTAGCGTCGGGCACCGGGGAGCTGTTTTTT. V usage is TRBV9 and J usage is TRBJ2-2; unclear D gene. The CDR3 is 14 residues long. V lost 0 bases, J lost 4 bases, and 7 bases lay in between. From germline, CDR1 is SGDLS and CDR2 YYNGEE.

The V and J genes are TRBV4-3 and TRBJ2-7; 8 bases match TRBD1. CDR3 length: 15 residues. After removal of 1 base from V and 5 bases from J, the junction contained 7 bases not matched to a gene. Germline CDR1 is LGHNA and CDR2 is YSLEER. Here the CDR3 reads CASSQGTGNRNEQYF. CDR3 DNA: TGCGCCAGCAGCCAAGGGACAGGGAACAGGAACGAGCAGTACTTC.

The rearrangement joins TRBV7-9 to TRBJ2-5, with D possibly matching TRBD2 (6 bases). Per the germline V gene, CDR1 is SEHNR and CDR2 is FQNEAQ (reference sequence). The CDR3 is 17 amino acids. V gave up 4 bases and J gave up 7 bases, with 25 bases separating them. This CDR3 reads CASSSHWVREYGGTQYF. The CDR3 DNA follows: TGTGCCAGCAGCTCCCATTGGGTCAGGGAATACGGGGGGACCCAGTACTTC.

The rearrangement uses TRBV6-1 and TRBJ1-2, with D possibly being TRBD1 (5 bases). This CDR3 has 18 amino acids. The V end was cut by 0 bases, the J end by 4 bases, with 21 bases between. Germline values: CDR1 MNHNS, CDR2 SASEGT. CDR3 DNA sequence: TGTGCCAGCAGTGAAGCGCAATTAATCTGGACACCCAGCTATGGCTACACCTTC. It is translated as CASSEAQLIWTPSYGYTF.

This chain connects TRBV29-1 to TRBJ1-2; TRBD1 aligns across 8 bases. The germline CDR1 and CDR2 sequences are SQVTM and ANQGSEA. Trimming removed 6 bases from V and 7 bases from J; junction bases left unmatched: 7. The CDR3 runs to 12 residues. The CDR3 loop is CSVGGQDGGYTF. The DNA of the CDR3 is TGCAGCGTGGGGGGACAGGACGGTGGCTACACCTTC.

This chain connects TRBV6-5 to TRBJ2-1; TRBD2 matches at 8 bases. CDR1 and CDR2 (germline): MNHEY, SVGAGI. Losses at the gene ends were 6 bases for V and 14 bases for J; bases not matched to a gene: 6. This CDR3 region has 11 residues. The DNA for the CDR3 is TGTGCCAGCAGCCCCGGGACTAGGGAGTTCTTC. It encodes CASSPGTREFF.

This chain joins TRBV27 and TRBJ1-2; maybe TRBD1 (6 bases). There are 13 residues in the CDR3. From germline, CDR1 is MNHEY and CDR2 SMNVEV (reference sequence). The ends were cut back, 10 bases at V and 2 bases at J, with 14 bases in the middle. CDR3 sequence reads: CATADRQNYGYTF. The DNA for the CDR3 is TGTGCCACCGCGGACAGACAAAACTATGGCTACACCTTC.

The chain combines TRBV7-7 with TRBJ2-1, with D uncertain. The CDR3 length is 16 residues. Germline V gives CDR1 SSHAT, CDR2 FNYEAQ (reference sequence). Between the trimmed V and J ends, which lost 6 bases and 5 bases, there was a span of 20 bases. The CDR3 reads CASRPLDLTIHNEQFF. The CDR3 bases are TGTGCCAGCAGACCACTCGACCTCACCATCCACAATGAGCAGTTCTTC.

V and J are TRBV7-6 and TRBJ2-1; D is ambiguous. Germline V lookup: CDR1 SGHVS, CDR2 FNYEAQ. There are 15 residues in the CDR3. The V and J ends lost 1 base and 2 bases respectively, with 9 bases between them. The CDR3 region is CASSLGGFTYNEQFF. The CDR3 DNA is TGTGCCAGCAGCTTAGGGGGTTTTACCTACAATGAGCAGTTCTTC.

V gene TRBV29-1 combines with J gene TRBJ1-2, with 8 bases aligning to TRBD1. In germline, CDR1 is SQVTM, CDR2 ANQGSEA. This CDR3 comprises 15 residues. With 2 bases clipped from V and 6 bases from J, the junction kept 11 bases outside the gene matches. In DNA form, the CDR3 reads TGCAGCGTTGAAATCGGGCAGGGGGCAGTAGATGGCTACACCTTC. Protein product: CSVEIGQGAVDGYTF.

The chain links TRBV10-3 to TRBJ1-4, with D possibly being TRBD1 (6 bases). Between the trimmed V and J ends, which lost 0 bases and 8 bases, there was a span of 13 bases. The CDR3 contains 15 residues. Looked up from germline, CDR1 is ENHRY and CDR2 is SYGVKD. This chain's CDR3 is CAISESGAGNEKLFF. CDR3 DNA sequence: TGTGCCATCAGTGAGTCGGGGGCAGGGAACGAAAAACTGTTTTTT.

The chain employs TRBV25-1 and TRBJ1-3; 7 bases agree with TRBD1. Germline-derived CDR1 and CDR2 are MGHDK and SYGVNS. The V and J ends lost 3 bases and 4 bases, in that order; junction bases with no gene match: 3. The CDR3 is made up of 14 amino acids. CDR3 amino acids: CASSEGQTGNTIYF. Here the CDR3 DNA reads TGTGCCAGCAGTGAGGGACAGACCGGAAACACCATATATTTT.

The genes are TRBV25-1 and TRBJ2-7; D gene ambiguous. CDR1 MGHDK and CDR2 SYGVNS come from the germline V gene. The CDR3 spans 15 residues. Trimming cost V 3 bases and J 5 bases, with 17 bases left between them. The CDR3 is CASSDVVARSDEQYF. The CDR3 bases are TGTGCCAGCAGTGACGTCGTCGCCAGGAGCGACGAGCAGTACTTC.

CDR3 DNA sequence: TGTGCCAGCAGTTTGAGTACTCAGCCCCAGCATTTT. It codes for CASSLSTQPQHF. The chain uses TRBV28 and TRBJ1-5; D not certain. Trimming left V 3 bases short and J 6 bases short, with 6 bases between. This CDR3 spans 12 amino acids. Germline V CDR1 and CDR2: MDHEN, SYDVKM.

This rearrangement joins TRBV5-6 to TRBJ1-5; 9 bases line up with TRBD1. This CDR3 spans 15 amino acids. Germline CDR1 and CDR2: SGHDT and YYEEEE. Trimming removed 5 bases from V and 7 bases from J; junction bases left unmatched: 10. In DNA, the CDR3 is TGTGCCAGCAGTCACCGGGACAGGGTGGAACAGCCCCAGCATTTT. As protein: CASSHRDRVEQPQHF.